These T cell receptor beta chains were read from a single sample in a study of T-cell memory formation after mild COVID-19. TCRdb reprocessed the 5' RACE reads with MiXCR, giving one entry per CDR3 protein. The sample shows hundreds of thousands of distinct CDR3 sequences, 25% to 30% of them seen only once. Sample: PBMCs or a T cell subset sorted from them (not recorded which). The source of these receptors is an adult woman who had mild COVID-19 (a few samples of this study predate the infection). Cell type and time point are not known. Both conserved end residues are part of each CDR3. The order of the fields is clone size, D gene, J gene, V gene, CDR3 protein, CDR3 DNA. A D gene is named only where the DNA matches it firmly. Clone sizes are given selectively: once, few, many, or a class where the clone is expanded.

>NA|TRBD2|TRBJ2-7|TRBV27
CASSLSASGYEQYF
TGTGCCAGCAGTTTATCGGCTAGCGGATACGAGCAGTACTTC
>NA|NA|TRBJ2-5|TRBV4-1
CASSQDPGFTETQYF
TGCGCCAGCAGCCAAGATCCAGGGTTTACGGAGACCCAGTACTTC
>NA|NA|TRBJ2-7|TRBV27
CASSPTHQTDYEQYF
TGTGCCAGCAGTCCCACACACCAGACCGACTACGAGCAGTACTTC
>NA|NA|TRBJ1-5|TRBV18
CASSPSSRDQPQHF
TGTGCCAGCTCACCATCAAGTCGGGACCAGCCCCAGCATTTT
>NA|TRBD1|TRBJ1-1|TRBV5-1
CASSFWEARGLAEAFF
TGCGCCAGCAGCTTTTGGGAAGCCAGGGGGCTTGCGGAAGCTTTCTTT
>few|TRBD1|TRBJ1-6|TRBV6-1
CASSGTGLRSPLHF
TGTGCCAGCAGTGGGACAGGGCTTCGCTCACCCCTCCACTTT
>NA|NA|TRBJ2-7|TRBV7-6
CASSLGQGGPYEQYF
TGTGCCAGCAGCTTAGGTCAGGGGGGACCCTACGAGCAGTACTTC
>few|NA|TRBJ2-4|TRBV10-3
CAISGDGITGTKNIQYF
TGTGCCATCAGTGGCGACGGGATAACGGGCACCAAAAACATTCAGTACTTC
>NA|TRBD2|TRBJ2-5|TRBV29-1
CSVVLAGVGETQYF
TGCAGCGTTGTCCTAGCGGGAGTCGGGGAGACCCAGTACTTC
>NA|NA|TRBJ1-6|TRBV14
CASSVRTPSYNSPLHF
TGTGCCAGCAGCGTCCGGACCCCCTCCTATAATTCACCCCTCCACTTT